This T cell receptor (beta chain) was obtained from a study of T cell responses to AZD1222 COVID-19 vaccine. Findings of the study overall: Clonal diversity was possibly underestimated, and the donors were mostly white British, with more females. Sampling captured repertoires only after the peak T cell response.

Turning to this clone: Its antigen is undetermined.

Trimming cost V 10 bases and J 8 bases; bases outside gene matches: 11. This CDR3 has 13 amino acids. The germline CDR1 and CDR2 sequences are SGHVS and FQNEAQ. TCRdb's copy holds only in-frame clones and misses some; the assay was immunoSEQ multiplex PCR. The table records around 120,000 clones, about nine tenths of them present only once. Here the sequenced sample was peripheral blood, taken 28 days after the second AZD1222 dose. The clonotype originates from an adult who received the AZD1222 COVID-19 vaccine. The V and J genes are TRBV7-8 and TRBJ2-3; TRBD2 agrees at 8 bases. CDR3 coding DNA: TGTGCCACTAATAGCGGGGTAAGGGGTACGCAGTATTTT. Protein: CATNSGVRGTQYF. The entire variable domain, with the rest obtained from reference TRBV7-8 and TRBJ2-3, is as follows: GAGVSQSPRYKVAKRGQDVALRCDPISGHVSLFWYQQALGQGPEFLTYFQNEAQLDKSGLPSDRFFAERPEGSVSTLKIQRTQQEDSAVYLCATNSGVRGTQYFGPGTRLTVL.